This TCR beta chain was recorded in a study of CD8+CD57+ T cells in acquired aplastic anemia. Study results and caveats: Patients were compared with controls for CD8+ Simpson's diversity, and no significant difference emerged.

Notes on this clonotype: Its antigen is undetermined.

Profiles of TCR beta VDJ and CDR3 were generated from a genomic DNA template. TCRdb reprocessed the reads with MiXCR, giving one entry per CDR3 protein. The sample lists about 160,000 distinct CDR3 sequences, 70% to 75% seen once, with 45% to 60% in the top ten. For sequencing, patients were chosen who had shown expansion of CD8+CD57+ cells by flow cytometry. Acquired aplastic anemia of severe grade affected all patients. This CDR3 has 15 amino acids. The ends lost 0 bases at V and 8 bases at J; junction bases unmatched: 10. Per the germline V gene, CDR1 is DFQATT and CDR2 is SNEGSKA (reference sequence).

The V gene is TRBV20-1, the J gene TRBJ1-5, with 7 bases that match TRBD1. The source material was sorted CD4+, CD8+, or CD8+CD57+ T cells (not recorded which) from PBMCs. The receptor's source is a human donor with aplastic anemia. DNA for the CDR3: TGCAGTGCTAGAGATCAGGGCAGGGGGAGCAAGCCCCAGCATTTT. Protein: CSARDQGRGSKPQHF.